This record concerns one T cell receptor (beta chain) sequence. Its antigen is as yet unknown. The entry originates in a study of lymphopenia after photon versus proton radiotherapy. Whole-study findings and limits: Photon-treated patients lost naive T cells and TCR diversity; proton-treated stayed stable. Better survival with proton therapy was suggested as possible, not demonstrated. In patients who died, overall survival fell as post-nadir TCR diversity dropped more. Post-nadir diversity loss with photons came from oligoclonal expansion, particularly CD8+ Temra cells.

Trimming took off 6 bases at V and 2 bases at J, with 20 bases between the two ends. This CDR3 is 16 amino acids long. Germline V gene lookup returns CDR1 MNHEY and CDR2 SVGAGI. Produced via immunoSEQ multiplex PCR; TCRdb's table is partial and in-frame only. The table shows 20,000 to 25,000 clones, with about nine tenths occurring only once. This receptor was taken from an older woman with pancreatic cancer. Some clones in this sample may be carry-over from other donors' samples. The sample consisted of peripheral blood, taken from a patient treated with proton-based radiotherapy. The chain has TRBV6-5 and TRBJ2-7; tentatively, D is TRBD2 (6 bases). The DNA for the CDR3 is TGTGCCAGCAGCTACACCGGGAGCACCGACCCCTACGAGCAGTACTTC. Amino acids: CASSYTGSTDPYEQYF.